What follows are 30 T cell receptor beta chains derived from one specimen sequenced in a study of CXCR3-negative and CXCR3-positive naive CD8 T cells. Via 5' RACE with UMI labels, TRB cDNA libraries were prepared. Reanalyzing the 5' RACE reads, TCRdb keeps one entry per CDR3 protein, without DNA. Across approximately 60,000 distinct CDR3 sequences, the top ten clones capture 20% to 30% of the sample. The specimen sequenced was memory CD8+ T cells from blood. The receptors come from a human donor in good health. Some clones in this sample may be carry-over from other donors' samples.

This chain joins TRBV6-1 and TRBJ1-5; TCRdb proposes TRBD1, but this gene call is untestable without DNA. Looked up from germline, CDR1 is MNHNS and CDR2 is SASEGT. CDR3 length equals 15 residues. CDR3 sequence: CASSETDSPYQPQHF.

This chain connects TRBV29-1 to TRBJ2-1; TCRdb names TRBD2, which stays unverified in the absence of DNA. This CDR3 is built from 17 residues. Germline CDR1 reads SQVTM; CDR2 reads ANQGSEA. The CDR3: CSVVGWVSGRAYNEQFF.

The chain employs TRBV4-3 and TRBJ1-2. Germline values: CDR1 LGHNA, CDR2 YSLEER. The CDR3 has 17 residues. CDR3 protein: CASSRSVGGGLDYGYTF.

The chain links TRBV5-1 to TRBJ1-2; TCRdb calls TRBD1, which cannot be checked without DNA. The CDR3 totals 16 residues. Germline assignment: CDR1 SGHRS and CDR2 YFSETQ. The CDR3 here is CASSLGQGVFEYGYTF.

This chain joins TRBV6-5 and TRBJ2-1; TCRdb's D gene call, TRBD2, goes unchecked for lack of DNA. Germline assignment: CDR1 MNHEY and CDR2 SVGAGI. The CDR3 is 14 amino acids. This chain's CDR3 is CASSGGTSIDEQFF.

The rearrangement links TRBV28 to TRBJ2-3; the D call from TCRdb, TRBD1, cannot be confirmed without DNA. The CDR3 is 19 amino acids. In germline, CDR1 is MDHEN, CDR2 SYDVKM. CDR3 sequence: CASSGPSVGVQGSADTQYF. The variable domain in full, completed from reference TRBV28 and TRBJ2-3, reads DVKVTQSSRYLVKRTGEKVFLECVQDMDHENMFWYRQDPGLGLRLIYFSYDVKMKEKGDIPEGYSVSREKKERFSLILESASTNQTSMYLCASSGPSVGVQGSADTQYFGPGTRLTVL.

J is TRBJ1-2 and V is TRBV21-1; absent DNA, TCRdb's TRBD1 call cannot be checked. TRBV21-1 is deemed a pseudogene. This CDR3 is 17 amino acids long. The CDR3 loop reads CASSKEKGPPRRYGYTF.

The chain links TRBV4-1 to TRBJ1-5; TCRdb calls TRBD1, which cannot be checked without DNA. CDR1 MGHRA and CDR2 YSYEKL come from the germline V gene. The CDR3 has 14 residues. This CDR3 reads CASSQDIRGEPQHF.

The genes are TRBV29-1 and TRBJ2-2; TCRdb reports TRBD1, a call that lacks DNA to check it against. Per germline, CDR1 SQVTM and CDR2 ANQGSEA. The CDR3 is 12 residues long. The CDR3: CSGAGQSGELFF.

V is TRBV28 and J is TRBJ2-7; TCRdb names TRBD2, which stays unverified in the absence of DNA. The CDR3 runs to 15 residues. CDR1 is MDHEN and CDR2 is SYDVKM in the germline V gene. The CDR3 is CASSSRDYPTYEQYF.

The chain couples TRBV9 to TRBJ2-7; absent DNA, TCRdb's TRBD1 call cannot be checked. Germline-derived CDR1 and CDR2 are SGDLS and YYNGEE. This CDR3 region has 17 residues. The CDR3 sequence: CASSVDRTGTSSYEQYF.

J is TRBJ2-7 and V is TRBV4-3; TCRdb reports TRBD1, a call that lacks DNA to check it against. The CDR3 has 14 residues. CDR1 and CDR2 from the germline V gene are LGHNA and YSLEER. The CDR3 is CASSRQGRSYEQYF.

CDR3: CSVDETSAYYNEQFF. This chain joins TRBV29-1 and TRBJ2-1; TCRdb lists TRBD2, though no DNA is available to test this call. The CDR3 length is 15 residues. Germline lookup yields CDR1 SQVTM and CDR2 ANQGSEA.

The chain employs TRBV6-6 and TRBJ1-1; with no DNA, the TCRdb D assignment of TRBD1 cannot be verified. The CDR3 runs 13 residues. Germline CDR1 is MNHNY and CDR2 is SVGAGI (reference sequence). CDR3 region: CASSSTGNTEAFF.

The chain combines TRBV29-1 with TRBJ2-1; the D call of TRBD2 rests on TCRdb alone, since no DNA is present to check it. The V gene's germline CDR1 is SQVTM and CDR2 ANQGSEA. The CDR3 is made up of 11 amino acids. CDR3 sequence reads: CSVAAGNEQFF.

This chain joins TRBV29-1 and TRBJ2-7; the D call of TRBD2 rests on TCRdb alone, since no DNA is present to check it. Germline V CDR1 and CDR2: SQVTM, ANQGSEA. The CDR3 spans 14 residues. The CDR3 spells CSVVGLADPYEQYF.

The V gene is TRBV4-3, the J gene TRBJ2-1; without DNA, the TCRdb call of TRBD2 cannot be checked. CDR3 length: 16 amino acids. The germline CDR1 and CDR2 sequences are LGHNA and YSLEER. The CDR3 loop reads CASSQEGRPPYNEQFF.

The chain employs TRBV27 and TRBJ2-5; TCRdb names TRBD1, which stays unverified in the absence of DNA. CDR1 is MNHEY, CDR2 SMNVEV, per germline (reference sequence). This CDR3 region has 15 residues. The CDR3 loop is CASSTATDPQETQYF.

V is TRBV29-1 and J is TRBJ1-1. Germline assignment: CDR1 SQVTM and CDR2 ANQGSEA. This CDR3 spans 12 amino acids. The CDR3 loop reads CSVGTEAPEAFF. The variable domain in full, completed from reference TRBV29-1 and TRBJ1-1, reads SAVISQKPSRDICQRGTSLTIQCQVDSQVTMMFWYRQQPGQSLTLIATANQGSEATYESGFVIDKFPISRPNLTFSTLTVSNMSPEDSSIYLCSVGTEAPEAFFGQGTRLTVV.

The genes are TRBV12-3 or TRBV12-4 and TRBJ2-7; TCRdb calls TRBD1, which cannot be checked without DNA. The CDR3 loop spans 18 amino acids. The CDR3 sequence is CASTKSGDRVISPYEQYF.

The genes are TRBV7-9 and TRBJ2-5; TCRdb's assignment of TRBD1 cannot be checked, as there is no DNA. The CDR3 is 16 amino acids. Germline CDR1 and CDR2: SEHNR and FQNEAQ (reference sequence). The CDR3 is CASRPPGQGFGKTQYF.

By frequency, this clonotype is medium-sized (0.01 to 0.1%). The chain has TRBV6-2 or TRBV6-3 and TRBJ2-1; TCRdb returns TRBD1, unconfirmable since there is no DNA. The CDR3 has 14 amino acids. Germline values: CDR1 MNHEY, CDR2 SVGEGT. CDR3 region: CASLEGETYNEQFF.

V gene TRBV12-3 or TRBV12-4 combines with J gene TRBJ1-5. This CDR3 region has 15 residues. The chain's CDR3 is CASSPTPYSNQPQHF.

The CDR3 region is CASSRSYEQYF. The chain joins TRBV2 to TRBJ2-7. The length of the CDR3 is 11 residues. The germline V gene has CDR1 SNHLY and CDR2 FYNNEI.

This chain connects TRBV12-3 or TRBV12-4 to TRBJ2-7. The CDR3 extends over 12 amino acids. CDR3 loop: CASSLWGTEQYF.

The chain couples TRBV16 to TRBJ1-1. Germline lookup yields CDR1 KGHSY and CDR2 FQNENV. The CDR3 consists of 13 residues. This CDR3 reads CASSQSSVLEAFF.

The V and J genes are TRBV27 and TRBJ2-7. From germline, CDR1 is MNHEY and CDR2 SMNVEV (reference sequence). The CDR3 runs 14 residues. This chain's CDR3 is CASSFRGIGYEQYF.

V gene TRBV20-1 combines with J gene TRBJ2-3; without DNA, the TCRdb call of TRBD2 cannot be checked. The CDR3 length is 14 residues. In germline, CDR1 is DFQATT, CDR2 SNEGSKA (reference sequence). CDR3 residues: CSAFSGRATDTQYF.

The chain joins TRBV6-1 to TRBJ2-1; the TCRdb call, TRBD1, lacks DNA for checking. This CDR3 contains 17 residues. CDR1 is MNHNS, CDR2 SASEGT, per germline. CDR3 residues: CASSEAQGTGLHNEQFF.

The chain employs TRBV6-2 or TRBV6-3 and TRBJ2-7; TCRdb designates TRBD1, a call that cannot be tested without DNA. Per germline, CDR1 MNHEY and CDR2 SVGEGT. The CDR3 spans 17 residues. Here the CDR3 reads CASSYRGQGASSYEQYF.